This T cell receptor beta chain is drawn from a study of shared clonotypes between healthy human individuals. Germline CDR1 reads SGHDT; CDR2 reads YYEEEE. V shed 0 bases, J shed 7 bases, and the junction held 10 bases outside the gene matches. This CDR3 spans 17 amino acids. CD8 cells classed as naive were CD45RO-negative and positively selected for CCR7, excluding terminally differentiated effector memory CD45RA+ cells. Data came from immunoSEQ multiplex PCR; TCRdb stores just in-frame clones and leaves some out. This repertoire shows around 2,000,000 clones, over 85% found once; its top ten account for roughly 1%.

The sample was naive CD8+ T cells sorted from blood. This receptor was obtained from a man aged 18 to 29 in good health. This sequence joins TRBV5-6 and TRBJ2-1, with 10 bases identical to TRBD2. CDR3 bases: TGTGCCAGCAGCTTGGCCCGCGAACTAGCGGGGAGAAATGAGCAGTTCTTC. This encodes CASSLARELAGRNEQFF.